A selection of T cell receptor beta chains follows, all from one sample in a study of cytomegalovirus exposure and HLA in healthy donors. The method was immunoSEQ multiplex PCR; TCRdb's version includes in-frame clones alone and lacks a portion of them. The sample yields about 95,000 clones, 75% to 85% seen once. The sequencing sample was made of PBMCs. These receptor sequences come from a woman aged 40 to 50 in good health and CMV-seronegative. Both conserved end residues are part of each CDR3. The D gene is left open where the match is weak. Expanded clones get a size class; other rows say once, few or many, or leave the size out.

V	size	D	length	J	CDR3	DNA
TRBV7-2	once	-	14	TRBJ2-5	CASSLAGLQETQYF	TGTGCCAGCAGCTTAGCAGGACTGCAAGAGACCCAGTACTTC
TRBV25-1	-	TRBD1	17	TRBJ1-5	CASTGQGAFDSNQPQHF	TGTGCCAGCACTGGACAGGGGGCTTTTGATAGCAATCAGCCCCAGCATTTT
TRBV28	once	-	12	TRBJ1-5	CASSPNSQPQHF	TGTGCCAGCAGTCCCAACAGTCAGCCTCAGCATTTT
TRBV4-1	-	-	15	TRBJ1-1	CASSPPGSLVPEAFF	TGCGCCAGCAGCCCACCGGGGTCCCTCGTACCTGAAGCTTTCTTT
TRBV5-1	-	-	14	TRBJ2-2	CASRSQKNTGELFF	TGCGCCAGCAGGTCGCAGAAGAACACCGGGGAGCTGTTTTTT
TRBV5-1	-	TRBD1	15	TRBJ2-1	CASSLVGQGYNEQFF	TGCGCCAGCAGCTTGGTGGGACAGGGTTACAATGAGCAGTTCTTC
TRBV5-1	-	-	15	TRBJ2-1	CASSLAGDPPNEQFF	TGCGCCAGCAGCTTGGCCGGGGATCCCCCCAATGAGCAGTTCTTC
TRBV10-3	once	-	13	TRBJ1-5	CAGKDRGNQPQHF	TGTGCCGGAAAGGACAGAGGCAATCAGCCCCAGCATTTT
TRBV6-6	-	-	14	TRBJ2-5	CASRDERAQETQYF	TGTGCCAGCAGGGATGAGCGAGCTCAAGAGACCCAGTACTTC
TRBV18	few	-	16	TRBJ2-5	CASSPPLRRVGETQYF	TGTGCCAGCTCACCGCCCCTCCGGCGGGTGGGGGAGACCCAGTACTTC
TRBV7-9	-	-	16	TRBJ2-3	CASSLVSRGATDTQYF	TGTGCCAGCAGCTTAGTTTCCCGGGGGGCCACAGATACGCAGTATTTT
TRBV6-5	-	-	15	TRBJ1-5	CASRPIGMPNQPQHF	TGTGCCAGCAGACCTATCGGGATGCCCAATCAGCCCCAGCATTTT
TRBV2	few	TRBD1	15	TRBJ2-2	CASSRTGAGTGELFF	TGTGCCAGCAGTAGGACAGGGGCGGGAACCGGGGAGCTGTTTTTT
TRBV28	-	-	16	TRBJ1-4	CASSFGTGLTNEKLFF	TGTGCCAGCAGTTTCGGCACAGGGTTGACTAATGAAAAACTGTTTTTT
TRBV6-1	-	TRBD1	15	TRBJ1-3	CASRVDRWGRNTIYF	TGTGCCAGCAGAGTGGACAGGTGGGGGAGAAACACCATATATTTT
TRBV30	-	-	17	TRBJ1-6	CAWESEGRAFYNSPLHF	TGTGCCTGGGAATCGGAGGGCAGGGCCTTTTATAATTCACCCCTCCACTTT
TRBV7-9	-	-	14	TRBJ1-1	CASSLGATNAEAFF	TGTGCCAGCAGCTTAGGGGCGACTAACGCTGAAGCTTTCTTT
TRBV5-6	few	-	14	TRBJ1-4	CASSLGTFNEKLFF	TGTGCCAGCAGCCTCGGGACATTCAATGAAAAACTGTTTTTT
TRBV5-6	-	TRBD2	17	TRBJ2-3	CASSPTAAGILTDTQYF	TGTGCCAGCAGCCCCACGGCAGCGGGGATTCTCACAGATACGCAGTATTTT
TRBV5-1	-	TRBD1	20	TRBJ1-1	CASSLVGSGLDGTGGTEAFF	TGCGCCAGCAGCTTGGTTGGAAGTGGTTTAGACGGGACAGGGGGTACTGAAGCTTTCTTT
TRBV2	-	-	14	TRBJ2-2	CASSDPLNTGELFF	TGTGCCAGCAGTGACCCGTTGAACACCGGGGAGCTGTTTTTT
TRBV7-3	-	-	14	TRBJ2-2	CASSLQLNTGELFF	TGTGCCAGCAGCTTGCAGTTGAACACCGGGGAGCTGTTTTTT
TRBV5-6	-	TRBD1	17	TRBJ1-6	CASSRVGDRAKSSPLHF	TGTGCCAGCAGCCGTGTAGGGGACAGGGCAAAGAGTTCACCCCTCCACTTT
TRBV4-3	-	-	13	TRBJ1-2	CASSQADSYGYTF	TGCGCCAGCAGCCAAGCCGACAGCTATGGCTACACCTTC
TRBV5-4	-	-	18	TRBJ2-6	CASSPRGGAGSGANVLTF	TGTGCCAGCAGCCCGAGGGGCGGGGCCGGCTCTGGGGCCAACGTCCTGACTTTC
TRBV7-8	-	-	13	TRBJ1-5	CASSLRDNQPQHF	TGTGCCAGCAGCTTGCGGGACAATCAGCCCCAGCATTTT
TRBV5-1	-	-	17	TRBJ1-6	CASSPGGTDSYNSPLHF	TGCGCCAGCAGCCCGGGCGGGACTGACTCCTATAATTCACCCCTCCACTTT
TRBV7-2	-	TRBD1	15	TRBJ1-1	CASSIRDRESTEAFF	TGTGCCAGCAGTATCCGGGACAGGGAGAGCACTGAAGCTTTCTTT